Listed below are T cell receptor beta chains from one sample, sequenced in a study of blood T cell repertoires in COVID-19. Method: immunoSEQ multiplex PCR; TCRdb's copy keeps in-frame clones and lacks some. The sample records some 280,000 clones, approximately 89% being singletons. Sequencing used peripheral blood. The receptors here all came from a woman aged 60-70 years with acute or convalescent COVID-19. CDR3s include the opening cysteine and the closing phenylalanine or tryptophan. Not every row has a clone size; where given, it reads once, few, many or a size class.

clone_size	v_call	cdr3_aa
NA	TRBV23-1	CASSQSEQGARNYEQYF
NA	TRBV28	CASSQDRVYGYTF
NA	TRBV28	CASSKEGVQGYTF
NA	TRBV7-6	CASSWKGLAGRAQYF
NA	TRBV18	CASSPRSGPTEAFF
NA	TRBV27	CASSRETGRTYEQYF
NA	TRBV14	CASSHAAPNTGELFF
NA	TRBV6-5	CASSYSRRYTGELFF
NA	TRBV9	CASSLVPGLTEKLFF
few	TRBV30	CAWSSPSGSRTDTQYF
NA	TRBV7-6	CASSLMEGSGTGELFF
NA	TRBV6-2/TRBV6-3	CASSPRGAQYF
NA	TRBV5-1	CASSSGTSGGLQYF
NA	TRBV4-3	CASSEGLAGAYEQYF
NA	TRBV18	CASSPGLLGSTDTQYF
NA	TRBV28	CASINSLNQPQHF
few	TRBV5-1	CASRQGWEEQYF
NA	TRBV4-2	CASSQEGGRDYGYTF
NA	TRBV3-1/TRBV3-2	CASTLGRLNTEAFF
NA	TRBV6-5	CASKTRGFYGYTF
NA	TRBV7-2	CASSSDRGRSPLHF
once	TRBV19	CAIRDSSGANVLTF
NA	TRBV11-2	CASSLDRATGGQYF
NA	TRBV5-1	CASTGGITSATDTQYF
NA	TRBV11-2	CASSLQGYGNTIYF
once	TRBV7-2	CASSEQGRPQHF
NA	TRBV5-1	CASSPRLAYEQYF
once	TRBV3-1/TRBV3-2	CASSRTGVYAFF